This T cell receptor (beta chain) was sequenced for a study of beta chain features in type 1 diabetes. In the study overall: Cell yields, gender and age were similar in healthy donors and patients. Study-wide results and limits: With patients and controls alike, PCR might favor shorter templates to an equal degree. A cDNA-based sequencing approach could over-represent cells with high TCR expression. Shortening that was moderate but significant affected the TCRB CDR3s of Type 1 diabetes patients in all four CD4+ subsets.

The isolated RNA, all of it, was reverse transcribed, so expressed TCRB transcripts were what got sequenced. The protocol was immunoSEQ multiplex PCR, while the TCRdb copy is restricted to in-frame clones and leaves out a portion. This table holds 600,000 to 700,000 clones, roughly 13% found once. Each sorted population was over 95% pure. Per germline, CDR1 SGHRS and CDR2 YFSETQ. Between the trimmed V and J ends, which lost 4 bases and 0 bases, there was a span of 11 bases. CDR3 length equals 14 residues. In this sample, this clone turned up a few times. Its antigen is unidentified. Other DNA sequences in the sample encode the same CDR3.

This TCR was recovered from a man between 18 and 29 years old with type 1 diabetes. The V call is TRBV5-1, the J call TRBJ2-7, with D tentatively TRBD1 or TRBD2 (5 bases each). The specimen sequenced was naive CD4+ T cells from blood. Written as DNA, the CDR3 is TGCGCCAGCAGCCCAGGGACGGCCTCCTACGAGCAGTACTTC. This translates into CASSPGTASYEQYF. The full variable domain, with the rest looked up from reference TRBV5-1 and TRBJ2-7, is KAGVTQTPRYLIKTRGQQVTLSCSPISGHRSVSWYQQTPGQGLQFLFEYFSETQRNKGNFPGRFSGRQFSNSRSEMNVSTLELGDSALYLCASSPGTASYEQYFGPGTRLTVT.